One and the same sample provided the 9 T cell receptor beta chains below, sequenced in a study of shared clonotypes between healthy human individuals. Method: immunoSEQ multiplex PCR; TCRdb's copy keeps in-frame clones and lacks some. The repertoire consists of about 2.1 million clones, with more than 85% occurring once and the leading ten covering more than 1.5%. Naive CD8 cells, CD45RO-negative and positively selected for CCR7, excluded terminally differentiated effector memory CD45RA+ cells. Sequencing was performed on naive CD8+ T cells from PBMCs. Receptors were obtained from a man between 18 and 35 years old in good health. Some clones in this sample may be carry-over from other donors' samples.

J is TRBJ2-2 and V is TRBV9, with D possibly TRBD1 on 5 matching bases. Germline lookup yields CDR1 SGDLS and CDR2 YYNGEE. V gave up 0 bases and J gave up 1 base, with 10 bases separating them. CDR3 length: 16 amino acids. The DNA of the CDR3 is TGTGCCAGCAGCGTAGTGGGGCCCGAGAACACCGGGGAGCTGTTTTTT. It encodes CASSVVGPENTGELFF.

This chain uses TRBV27 with TRBJ2-1; D is unclear. The V and J ends lost 7 bases and 13 bases respectively, with 14 bases between them. The V gene's germline CDR1 is MNHEY and CDR2 SMNVEV (reference sequence). The CDR3 is made up of 11 amino acids. The CDR3 DNA reads as TGTGCCAGCACCGAGTCGGAGAGACAGTTCTTC. Its protein product is CASTESERQFF.

The CDR3 coding sequence is TGTGCCAGCAGTTTGGACCTCGGTGACGAGCAGTACTTC. This codes for CASSLDLGDEQYF. The V call is TRBV27, the J call TRBJ2-7; D unclear. The CDR3 consists of 13 residues. Deletions cut 3 bases from V and 5 bases from J, with 11 bases between. Germline loops: CDR1 MNHEY, CDR2 SMNVEV (reference sequence).

V gene TRBV19 combines with J gene TRBJ2-3; 9 bases map to TRBD2. CDR1 and CDR2 from the germline V gene are LNHDA and SQIVND (reference sequence). V was pared by 3 bases and J by 0 bases, with 7 bases of the junction left unmatched. This CDR3 region has 17 residues. In nucleotides, the CDR3 is TGTGCCAGTAGTATGTCGGCTAGCGGGACTAGCACAGATACGCAGTATTTT. The encoded protein is CASSMSASGTSTDTQYF.

The chain is built from TRBV28 and TRBJ2-2; TRBD1 is a possible D gene (6 bases). V was pared by 6 bases and J by 5 bases, with 7 bases between. This CDR3 is built from 12 residues. The V gene's germline CDR1 is MDHEN and CDR2 SYDVKM. The CDR3, as DNA: TGTGCCAGCAGGAGGGGGACCGGGGAGCTGTTTTTT. Protein sequence: CASRRGTGELFF.

This chain uses TRBV29-1 with TRBJ1-1, with D possibly TRBD1 on 6 matching bases. V lost 7 bases and J 8 bases, leaving 11 bases between the germline ends. The CDR3 runs 10 residues. CDR1 SQVTM and CDR2 ANQGSEA come from the germline V gene. The CDR3 sequence: CSGSQGEAFF. CDR3 coding DNA: TGCAGCGGCTCGCAGGGGGAAGCTTTCTTT.

Only one count was recorded for this clone. This rearrangement joins TRBV9 to TRBJ2-1; D is possibly TRBD1 (6 bases). Trimming stripped 3 bases from V and 10 bases from J, with 17 bases between. This CDR3 has 14 residues. Germline V gives CDR1 SGDLS, CDR2 YYNGEE. In nucleotides, the CDR3 is TGTGCCAGCAGCGCAGAACCTGCCGGGACAGAGCAGTTCTTC. Translating it yields CASSAEPAGTEQFF.

V gene TRBV5-1 combines with J gene TRBJ2-7; TRBD1 might be the D (5 bases). The CDR3 loop spans 12 amino acids. Trimming cost V 0 bases and J 7 bases, with 8 bases left between them. From germline, CDR1 is SGHRS and CDR2 YFSETQ. CDR3 sequence reads: CASSLAKGEQYF. The CDR3 region has the DNA TGCGCCAGCAGCTTGGCCAAGGGGGAGCAGTACTTC.

This clone came up a few times. The chain recombines TRBV10-1 with TRBJ1-3; maybe TRBD1 (5 bases). The germline V gene encodes CDR1 WNHNN and CDR2 SYGVQD (reference sequence). The CDR3 extends over 16 amino acids. Trimming removed 6 bases from V and 0 bases from J, with 15 bases in between. Here the CDR3 DNA reads TGCGCCAGCAGAAATCAAGACAGTGGCTCTGGAAACACCATATATTTT. Its protein product is CASRNQDSGSGNTIYF.